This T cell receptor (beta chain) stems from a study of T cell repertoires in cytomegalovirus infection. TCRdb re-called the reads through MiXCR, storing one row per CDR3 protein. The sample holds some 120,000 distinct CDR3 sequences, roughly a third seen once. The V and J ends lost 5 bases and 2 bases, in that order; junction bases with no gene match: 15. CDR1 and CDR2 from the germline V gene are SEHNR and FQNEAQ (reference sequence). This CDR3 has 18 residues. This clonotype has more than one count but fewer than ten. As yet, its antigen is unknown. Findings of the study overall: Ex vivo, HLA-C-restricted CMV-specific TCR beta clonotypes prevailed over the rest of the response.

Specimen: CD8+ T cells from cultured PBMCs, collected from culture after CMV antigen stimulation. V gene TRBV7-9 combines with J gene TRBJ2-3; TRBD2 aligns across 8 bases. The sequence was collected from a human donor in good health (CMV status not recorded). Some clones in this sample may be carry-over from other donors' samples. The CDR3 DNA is TGTGCCAGCAGCGCAAGACTAGCGCTCAGTCAAATCACAGATACGCAGTATTTT. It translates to CASSARLALSQITDTQYF.